Presented here are 22 T cell receptor beta chains from one specimen sequenced in a study of naive and memory T cell subsets. Two oligonucleotides, mixed equimolar, formed the beta constant-region primer covering TRBC1 and TRBC2. Ligated cDNA was amplified by four rounds of PCR with nested alpha and beta constant-region primers and SP2. MiXCR, run by TCRdb on the UMI-ligation and nested PCR reads, gives a single entry per CDR3 protein. The sample yields approximately 100,000 distinct CDR3 sequences, approximately 15% seen once. Their antigens are not known. Study-level findings and limits: A few larger clonotypes appeared in naive repertoires, especially CD8, possibly memory cells re-expressing CD45RA.

Specimen: naive CD8+ T cells from blood. Receptors originate from a human donor in good health.

This clonotype was seen at least ten times. The rearrangement links TRBV4-3 to TRBJ2-3, with D hard to call. V lost 3 bases and J lost 0, with 10 bases in between. CDR1 LGHNA and CDR2 YSLEER come from the germline V gene. The CDR3 contains 15 residues. In nucleotides, the CDR3 is TGCGCCAGCAGCCATTGGAGAAGCAGCACAGATACGCAGTATTTT. Protein product: CASSHWRSSTDTQYF.

This clonotype was observed a handful of times. The chain employs TRBV29-1 and TRBJ2-7, with a possible D match to TRBD1 (5 bases). Germline lookup yields CDR1 SQVTM and CDR2 ANQGSEA. Between the trimmed V and J ends, which lost 5 bases and 0 bases, there was a span of 11 bases. The CDR3 totals 13 residues. Here the CDR3 reads CSVRTPVSYEQYF. CDR3 DNA sequence: TGCAGCGTTAGGACACCGGTCTCCTACGAGCAGTACTTC.

The CDR3 bases are TGCGCCAGCAGCTTAGAGGACGGAGCCTACAATGAGCAGTTCTTC. Translation: CASSLEDGAYNEQFF. The chain uses TRBV5-1 and TRBJ2-1; D is unclear. V shed 2 bases and J shed 2 bases, with 11 bases lying between them. The CDR3 totals 15 residues. Germline V gives CDR1 SGHRS, CDR2 YFSETQ.

J is TRBJ2-2 and V is TRBV11-2; D gene ambiguous. The germline gives CDR1 SGHAT, CDR2 FQNNGV. There are 15 residues in the CDR3. The germline V and J ends were trimmed by 5 bases and 1 base, with 11 bases remaining between them. This CDR3 is CASSLPLENTGELFF. DNA for the CDR3: TGTGCCAGCAGCCTCCCTTTGGAGAACACCGGGGAGCTGTTTTTT.

The chain joins TRBV5-6 to TRBJ2-7, with D perhaps being TRBD1 or TRBD2 (6 bases each). From germline, CDR1 is SGHDT and CDR2 YYEEEE. V was pared by 0 bases and J by 6 bases, with 16 bases between. The CDR3 sequence is 15 residues long. For the CDR3, the DNA is TGTGCCAGCAGCTTGGCGGGGGCCAGTCCTCGCGAGCAGTACTTC. Its translation: CASSLAGASPREQYF.

The chain couples TRBV28 to TRBJ2-5; D uncertain. V shed 4 bases and J shed 7 bases, with 19 bases lying between them. Germline lookup yields CDR1 MDHEN and CDR2 SYDVKM. The CDR3 covers 15 residues. The CDR3 DNA reads TGTGCCAGCAGTTACCCCCCACCAGCGCCACCGACCCAGTACTTC. Its protein product is CASSYPPPAPPTQYF.

This clonotype was seen only a few times. The chain links TRBV25-1 to TRBJ2-2; D ambiguous. The germline V gene has CDR1 MGHDK and CDR2 SYGVNS. V shed 6 bases and J shed 6 bases, with 5 bases lying between them. CDR3 size: 11 residues. The CDR3 spells CASREAGELFF. The CDR3 nucleotides are TGTGCCAGCAGGGAAGCCGGGGAGCTGTTTTTT.

V and J are TRBV7-4 and TRBJ2-3; 7 positions agree with TRBD2. The germline CDR1 and CDR2 sequences are SGHVT and SQSDAQ. The CDR3 loop spans 16 amino acids. Trimming at V came to 6 bases and at J to 0 bases, leaving 9 bases not matched to a gene. In DNA form, the CDR3 reads TGTGCCAGCAGGCTTGGAGCGGGGCTAAGCACAGATACGCAGTATTTT. It encodes CASRLGAGLSTDTQYF.

Points on this clonotype: A single base separates this from a much larger clone, so it may be a read error. This chain connects TRBV19 to TRBJ2-7, with D perhaps matching TRBD2 (6 bases). This CDR3 is built from 13 residues. Germline V gene lookup returns CDR1 LNHDA and CDR2 SQIVND (reference sequence). Trimming took off 5 bases at V and 3 bases at J, with 11 bases between the two ends. CDR3 amino acids: CASSFIGSYEQYF. The CDR3 DNA follows: TGTGCCAGTAGTTTCATCGGGAGCTACGAGCAGTACTTC.

This clonotype was recorded at least ten times. The rearrangement joins TRBV29-1 to TRBJ2-7; D ambiguous. This CDR3 comprises 12 residues. Between the trimmed V and J ends, which lost 1 base and 3 bases, there was a span of 7 bases. Germline CDR1 reads SQVTM; CDR2 reads ANQGSEA. CDR3 sequence: CSVEGTYYEQYF. The CDR3 DNA reads TGCAGCGTTGAAGGGACCTACTACGAGCAGTACTTC.

This clonotype was seen more than once but under ten times. The V gene is TRBV11-1, the J gene TRBJ2-1, with D possibly being TRBD1 (6 bases). The CDR3 is 15 residues long. Trimming removed 1 base at V and 4 bases at J, with 11 bases between. Germline assignment: CDR1 SGHAT and CDR2 FQDESV (reference sequence). CDR3 amino acids: CASSLDGQKYNEQFF. The CDR3 nucleotides are TGTGCCAGCAGCTTAGACGGACAGAAATACAATGAGCAGTTCTTC.

This clonotype was counted only a few times. V and J are TRBV3-1 and TRBJ2-5; weak D call: TRBD2 (5 bases). This CDR3 contains 15 residues. V lost 3 bases, J lost 4 bases, and 15 bases lay in between. Germline CDR1 is LGHDT and CDR2 is YNNKEL (reference sequence). The CDR3 region is CASSHEGLAAETQYF. The CDR3 DNA reads as TGTGCCAGCAGCCACGAAGGACTGGCGGCAGAGACCCAGTACTTC.

In its sample, this clonotype was seen a few times. The chain carries TRBV7-8 and TRBJ2-2, with 9 bases lining up with TRBD1. CDR3 length: 17 amino acids. After removal of 3 bases from V and 5 bases from J, the junction contained 10 bases not matched to a gene. Germline V gives CDR1 SGHVS, CDR2 FQNEAQ. The CDR3 spells CASSLTTGTGLTGELFF. CDR3 coding DNA: TGTGCCAGCAGCTTGACGACCGGGACAGGGCTGACCGGGGAGCTGTTTTTT. The complete variable domain, with remaining parts taken from reference TRBV7-8 and TRBJ2-2, reads GAGVSQSPRYKVAKRGQDVALRCDPISGHVSLFWYQQALGQGPEFLTYFQNEAQLDKSGLPSDRFFAERPEGSVSTLKIQRTQQEDSAVYLCASSLTTGTGLTGELFFGEGSRLTVL.

This sequence joins TRBV4-3 and TRBJ2-6; D unclear. The germline V gene has CDR1 LGHNA and CDR2 YSLEER. Deletions cut 0 bases from V and 0 bases from J, with 6 bases between. The CDR3 spans 16 residues. CDR3 sequence reads: CASSQDFLSGANVLTF. CDR3 sequence (DNA): TGCGCCAGCAGCCAAGATTTCCTCTCTGGGGCCAACGTCCTGACTTTC.

This clonotype has ten or more counts. This chain uses TRBV4-3 with TRBJ2-1; tentatively, D is TRBD1 or TRBD2 (5 bases each). V was trimmed by 0 bases and J by 9 bases, leaving 12 bases between them. The germline gives CDR1 LGHNA, CDR2 YSLEER. The CDR3 has 14 amino acids. Here the CDR3 reads CASSQESGPGEQFF. The CDR3 bases are TGCGCCAGCAGCCAAGAATCGGGACCGGGTGAGCAGTTCTTC.

This clonotype was recorded many times. The V call is TRBV29-1, the J call TRBJ2-7; 9 nucleotides match TRBD1. J lost 0 bases, V lost 4 bases, and 4 bases had no gene match. Germline V gives CDR1 SQVTM, CDR2 ANQGSEA. The CDR3 runs 14 residues. CDR3 region: CSVGQGGRSYEQYF. CDR3 in DNA: TGCAGCGTTGGACAGGGGGGTCGCTCCTACGAGCAGTACTTC.

At least ten counts were recorded for this clonotype. The chain joins TRBV2 to TRBJ2-7; TRBD1 matches 8 bases. The V gene end was trimmed by 1 base and the J gene end by 4 bases; junction bases not matched to a gene: 3. The V gene's germline CDR1 is SNHLY and CDR2 FYNNEI. CDR3 length: 14 residues. The CDR3 nucleotides read TGTGCCAGCAGTGAAGGGACAGGGTTGTACGAGCAGTACTTC. As protein: CASSEGTGLYEQYF.

This clonotype turned up a few times. This chain joins TRBV7-6 and TRBJ2-7, with D uncertain. The V end was cut by 5 bases, the J end by 6 bases, with 17 bases between. Germline V gene data show CDR1 as SGHVS and CDR2 as FNYEAQ. CDR3 size: 14 residues. The CDR3 DNA is TGTGCCAGCAGCCCGGTGGTAGGAGAAGTCGAGCAGTACTTC. Protein: CASSPVVGEVEQYF. The full variable domain, its missing parts supplied by reference TRBV7-6 and TRBJ2-7, is GAGVSQSPRYKVTKRGQDVALRCDPISGHVSLYWYRQALGQGPEFLTYFNYEAQQDKSGLPNDRFSAERPEGSISTLTIQRTEQRDSAMYRCASSPVVGEVEQYFGPGTRLTVT.

V gene TRBV7-9 combines with J gene TRBJ2-3; TRBD2 matches at 7 bases. There are 13 residues in the CDR3. The junction had 1 base not matched to a gene; V was cut back by 4 bases and J by 3 bases. Germline CDR1 and CDR2: SEHNR and FQNEAQ (reference sequence). CDR3 nucleotides: TGTGCCAGCAGCTCACTAGCGACAGATACGCAGTATTTT. Encoded protein: CASSSLATDTQYF.

V usage is TRBV7-9 and J usage is TRBJ2-2; D unresolved. The length of the CDR3 is 12 residues. CDR1 and CDR2 (germline): SEHNR, FQNEAQ (reference sequence). V shed 4 bases and J shed 8 bases, with 8 bases lying between them. CDR3 nucleotides: TGTGCCAGCAGCTCCAGAGAGGGGGAGCTGTTTTTT. Its translation is CASSSREGELFF.

The CDR3 DNA is TGTGCCACAAGGACAGGGGATAATGGCTACACCTTC. It specifies CATRTGDNGYTF. The rearrangement joins TRBV10-3 to TRBJ1-2; 9 bases fit TRBD1. The CDR3 extends over 12 amino acids. The J segment lost 6 bases and the V segment lost 10 bases, leaving 6 bases of the junction unmatched. CDR1 is ENHRY and CDR2 is SYGVKD in the germline V gene.

This clonotype was picked up many times. This rearrangement joins TRBV7-9 to TRBJ2-3, with D unclear. The CDR3 consists of 17 residues. With 2 bases removed from V and 3 bases from J, the gap between germline ends came to 18 bases. Germline CDR1 is SEHNR and CDR2 is FQNEAQ (reference sequence). The CDR3 loop reads CASSLRVRLEETDTQYF. The CDR3 DNA reads TGTGCCAGCAGCTTAAGGGTCCGTTTAGAGGAAACAGATACGCAGTATTTT.